These 5 T cell receptor beta chains share one sample of origin, sequenced in a study of T cells after posttransplantation cyclophosphamide. Clones were read by immunoSEQ multiplex PCR, and TCRdb kept only the in-frame ones, dropping some. The sample yields over 8,500 clones, 80% to 90% seen once. Treatment was busulfan-fludarabine conditioning, a marrow graft, and cyclophosphamide on days +3 and +4. The material sequenced was PBMCs, taken after allogeneic stem cell transplant with posttransplant cyclophosphamide. These receptors came from a female patient aged 50 to 60 who received an allogeneic stem cell transplant from a related donor, was CMV-positive, and had no GVHD. Some T cells may be graft donor cells.

This sequence joins TRBV19 and TRBJ2-2; weak D call: TRBD2 (5 bases). CDR1 and CDR2 (germline): LNHDA, SQIVND (reference sequence). The CDR3 has 14 residues. V lost 2 bases and J lost 4, with 8 bases in between. CDR3 bases: TGTGCCAGTAGTATAACGGGAACCACCGGGGAGCTGTTTTTT. Its protein is CASSITGTTGELFF. Together with reference TRBV19 and TRBJ2-2, the CDR3 gives the full variable domain: DGGITQSPKYLFRKEGQNVTLSCEQNLNHDAMYWYRQDPGQGLRLIYYSQIVNDFQKGDIAEGYSVSREKKESFPLTVTSAQKNPTAFYLCASSITGTTGELFFGEGSRLTVL.

The chain employs TRBV6-5 and TRBJ2-7; D may be TRBD1 (5 bases). CDR1 and CDR2 (germline): MNHEY, SVGAGI. This CDR3 comprises 14 residues. Trimming took 5 bases from V and 2 from J, leaving 13 bases between them. The CDR3 loop reads CASSERGSTYEQYF. For the CDR3, the DNA is TGTGCCAGCAGTGAAAGGGGCAGCACCTACGAGCAGTACTTC.

The chain uses TRBV30 and TRBJ1-1; possible D gene TRBD1, 5 bases. The CDR3 runs 16 residues. Germline CDR1 and CDR2: GTSNPN and SVGIG (reference sequence). V was trimmed by 0 bases and J by 5 bases, leaving 19 bases between them. CDR3 nucleotide sequence: TGTGCCTGGAGTGTTCTCCCCCGACAGCTCAGGACTGAAGCTTTCTTT. It yields the protein CAWSVLPRQLRTEAFF.

The chain joins TRBV6-5 to TRBJ2-6; unclear D gene. The CDR3 extends over 16 amino acids. Germline loops: CDR1 MNHEY, CDR2 SVGAGI. Trimming shortened V by 1 base and J by 0 bases, and 7 bases separated the two germline ends. CDR3 sequence: CASSYLTNSGANVLTF. CDR3 DNA: TGTGCCAGCAGTTACTTAACTAACTCTGGGGCCAACGTCCTGACTTTC.

V is TRBV7-3 and J is TRBJ2-5, with D possibly TRBD2 on 5 matching bases. Trimming removed 5 bases from V and 4 bases from J, with 14 bases in between. Germline V lookup: CDR1 SGHTA, CDR2 FQGTGA. The CDR3 is made up of 14 amino acids. CDR3 nucleotide sequence: TGTGCCAGCAGCCCCGGTCAGGCGGGAGAGACCCAGTACTTC. Its protein is CASSPGQAGETQYF.